This T cell receptor (beta chain) was found in a study of shared clonotypes between healthy human individuals. As processed by the authors: As immunoSEQ supplied junction-only sequences (without quality scores), filtering differed. Produced via immunoSEQ multiplex PCR; TCRdb's table is partial and in-frame only. V and J calls and clone size are as listed in that table; D and trimming were resolved from the DNA. The sample contains 950,000 to 1,100,000 clones, approximately 70% of which appear only once. This clone has more than one count but fewer than ten. V was clipped by 7 bases and J by 2 bases, with 15 bases between them. The CDR3 sequence is 15 residues long. CDR1 is LNHDA and CDR2 is SQIVND in the germline V gene (reference sequence).

The clonotype was recovered from a man aged 18-30 years in good health. The chain employs TRBV19 and TRBJ1-5; D gene ambiguous. Sequencing input: memory CD4+ T cells sorted from blood. Subset of the sample: CD45RA-negative fraction. This CDR3 is CASNPGILGNQPQHF. In DNA, the CDR3 is TGTGCCAGTAATCCTGGGATACTGGGCAATCAGCCCCAGCATTTT.